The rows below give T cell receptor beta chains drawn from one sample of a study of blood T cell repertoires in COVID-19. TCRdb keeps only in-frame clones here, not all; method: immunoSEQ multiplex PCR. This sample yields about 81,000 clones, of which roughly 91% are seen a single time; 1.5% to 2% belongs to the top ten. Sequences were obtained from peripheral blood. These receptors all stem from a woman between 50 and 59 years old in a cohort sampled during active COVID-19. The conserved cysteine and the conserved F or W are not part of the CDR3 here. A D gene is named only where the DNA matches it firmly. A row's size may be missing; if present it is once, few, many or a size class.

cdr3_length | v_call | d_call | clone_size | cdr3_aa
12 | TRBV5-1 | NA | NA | ASARTQGNTEAF
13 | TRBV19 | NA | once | ASSMAGPFNYGYT
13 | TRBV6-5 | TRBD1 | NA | ASSYGGQGGNTIY
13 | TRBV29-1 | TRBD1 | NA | SVSRDRVSEYEQY
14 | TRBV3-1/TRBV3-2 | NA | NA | ASSQDPWRGTDTQY
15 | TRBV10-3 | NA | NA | AISEGGAGLAKNIQY
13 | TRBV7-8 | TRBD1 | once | ASSRGQGAYNEQF
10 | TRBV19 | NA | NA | ASKSGNQPQH
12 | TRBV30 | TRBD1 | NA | AWSYLGQGNEQY
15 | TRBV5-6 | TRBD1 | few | ASSLGTGGASNYGYT
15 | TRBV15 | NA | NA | ATSRGFTGTTGSEAF
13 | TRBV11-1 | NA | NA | ASSLPGVAYNEQF
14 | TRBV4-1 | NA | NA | ASSQAMGVVNTEAF
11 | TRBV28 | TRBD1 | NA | ASSFDRGNEQF
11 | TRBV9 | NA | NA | ASSVGGPETQY
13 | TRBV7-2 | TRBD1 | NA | ASSARGFWTDTQY
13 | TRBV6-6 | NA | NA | ASRRGSGSENEQF
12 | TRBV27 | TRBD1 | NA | ASSPDRGSSPLH
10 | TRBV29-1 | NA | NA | SAGQDGEKLF
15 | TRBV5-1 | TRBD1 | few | ASSLTPSGTGWVAQH
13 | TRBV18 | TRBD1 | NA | ASSPMGQGNEKLF
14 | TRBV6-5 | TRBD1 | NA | ASSYYGTDKNTEAF
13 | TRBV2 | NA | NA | ASSEWLANTGELF
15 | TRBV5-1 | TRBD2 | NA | ASSLGGTSGRSDTQY
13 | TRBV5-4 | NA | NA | ASSLGTESNQPQH
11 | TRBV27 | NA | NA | ASSPGYSQPQH
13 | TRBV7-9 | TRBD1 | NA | ASSLSDRGTVGYT
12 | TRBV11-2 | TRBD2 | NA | ASSTGTSRDTQY
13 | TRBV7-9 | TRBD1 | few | ASSTGTVSFDGYT
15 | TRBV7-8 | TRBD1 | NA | ASSFLAGQGVAGELF
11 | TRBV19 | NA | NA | ASSNRQRETQY
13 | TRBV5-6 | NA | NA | ASSYQNSRYTEAF
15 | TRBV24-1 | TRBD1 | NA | ATSAPFPGQGGDTQY
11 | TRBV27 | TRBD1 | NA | ASSNLGTDEQY
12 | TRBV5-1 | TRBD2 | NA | ASSLLAGYNEQF
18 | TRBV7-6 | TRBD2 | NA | ASSLEDLGLAGVQTYEQY
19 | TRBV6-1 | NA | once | ASSEAGDRINFRRRTNTQY
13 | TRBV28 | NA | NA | ASSRPQGNRNEQF
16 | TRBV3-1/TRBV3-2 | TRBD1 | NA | ASSPRGRAYGDQETQY
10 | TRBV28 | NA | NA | ASREPSYEQY
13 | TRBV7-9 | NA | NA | ASSLSGANSYEQY
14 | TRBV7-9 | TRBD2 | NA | ASGLGTSGKVVEQY
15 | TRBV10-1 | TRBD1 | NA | ASSDALIDRALYEQY
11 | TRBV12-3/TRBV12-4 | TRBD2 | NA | ASRARGADTQY
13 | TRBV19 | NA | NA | ASNRQVGVTGELF
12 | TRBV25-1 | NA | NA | ASNREGRDTEAF
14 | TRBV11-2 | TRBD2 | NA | ASSRVAGGTTDTQY
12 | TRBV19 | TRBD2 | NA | ASSSLAGSYEQY
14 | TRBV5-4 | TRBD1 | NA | ASSLADRGYPYEQY